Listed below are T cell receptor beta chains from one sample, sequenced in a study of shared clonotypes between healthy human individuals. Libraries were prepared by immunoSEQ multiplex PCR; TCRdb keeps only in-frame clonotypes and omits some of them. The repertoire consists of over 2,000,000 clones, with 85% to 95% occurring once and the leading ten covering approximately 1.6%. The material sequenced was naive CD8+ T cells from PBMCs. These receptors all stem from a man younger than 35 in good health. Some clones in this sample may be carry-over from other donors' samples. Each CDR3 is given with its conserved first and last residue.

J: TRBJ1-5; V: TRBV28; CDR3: CASSPRPGHSYSPQHF
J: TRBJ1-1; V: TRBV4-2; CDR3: CASKPILRGLDTEAFF
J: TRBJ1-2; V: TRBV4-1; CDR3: CASSQVLNRGSKNYGYTF
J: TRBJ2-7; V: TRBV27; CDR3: CASSLGRLPYEQYF
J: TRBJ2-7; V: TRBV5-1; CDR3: CASSLAATGTDEQYF
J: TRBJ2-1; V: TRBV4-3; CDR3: CASSQNELAGEMDEQFF
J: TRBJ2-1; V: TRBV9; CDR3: CASSHDYEQFF
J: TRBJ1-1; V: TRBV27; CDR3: CASSPSSWASMNTEAFF
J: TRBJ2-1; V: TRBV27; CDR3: CASSLRTSVYKQFF
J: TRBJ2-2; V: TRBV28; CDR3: CASSLLQGGGTINTGELFF
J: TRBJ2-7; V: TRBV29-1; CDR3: CSVVGGIAYEQYF
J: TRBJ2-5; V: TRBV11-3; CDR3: CASRSRRSETQYF
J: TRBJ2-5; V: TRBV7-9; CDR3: CASSSRRRQGRGQETQYF
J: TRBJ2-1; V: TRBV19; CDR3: CASSTLRFGGAQWEQFF
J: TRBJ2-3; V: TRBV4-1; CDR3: CASSLQGQFTDTQYF
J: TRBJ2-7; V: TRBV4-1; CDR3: CASSARLADYYEQYF
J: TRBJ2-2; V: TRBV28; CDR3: CASSPHDTGELFF
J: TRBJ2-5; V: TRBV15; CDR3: CATSGSDGQETQYF
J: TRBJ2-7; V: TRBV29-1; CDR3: CSVGGQGPHPYEQYF
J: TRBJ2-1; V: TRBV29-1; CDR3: CSVEEPRLAGARDEQFF
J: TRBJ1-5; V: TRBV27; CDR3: CASANSVLGAFQPQHF
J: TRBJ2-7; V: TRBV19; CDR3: CASSPGVSYEQYF
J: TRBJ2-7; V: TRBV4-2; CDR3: CASSQDEGKYEQYF
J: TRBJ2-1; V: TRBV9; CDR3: CASSPPGLEQFF
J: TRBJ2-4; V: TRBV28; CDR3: CASSLFYGSLAKNIQYF
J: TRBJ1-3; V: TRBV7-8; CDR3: CASRDDYRVGNTIYF
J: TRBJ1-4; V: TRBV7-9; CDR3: CASSPEGGTEKLFF
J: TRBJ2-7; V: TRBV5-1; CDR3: CASSWGRLGGYEQYF
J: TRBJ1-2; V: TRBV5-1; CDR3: CASSLEIGPVYGYTF
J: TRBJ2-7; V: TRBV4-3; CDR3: CASSQEAGVGYEQYF
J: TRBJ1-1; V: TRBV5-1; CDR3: CASSDWNTEAFF